This T cell receptor (beta chain) was captured by sequencing in a study of blood T cell repertoires in COVID-19. TCRdb's copy holds only in-frame clones and misses some; the assay was immunoSEQ multiplex PCR. Counted here are approximately 450,000 clones, 75% to 90% occurring once; the ten biggest clones make up around 4.5%. The sequencing input was peripheral blood. The TCR was taken from a woman in her twenties or thirties with acute or convalescent COVID-19.

CDR3 sequence (DNA): TGTGCCTGGAGACACCCAGGCCCGCTCACGGGGGGGAATGAGCAGTTCTTC. Translating gives CAWRHPGPLTGGNEQFF. The J gene is TRBJ2-1, the V gene TRBV30, with 8 bases lining up with TRBD2. V shed 3 bases, J shed 7 bases, and the junction held 17 bases outside the gene matches. Per germline, CDR1 GTSNPN and CDR2 SVGIG (reference sequence). The CDR3 extends over 17 amino acids.